Presented here are 18 T cell receptor beta chains from one specimen sequenced in a study of cytomegalovirus exposure and HLA in healthy donors. Primers for the PCR totalled 60 Vbeta and 13 Jbeta. Some clones are missing from TCRdb's copy, which holds only in-frame ones; the method was immunoSEQ multiplex PCR. The table shows 95,000 to 110,000 clones, with over 60% occurring only once. The sequenced sample was PBMCs. Receptors originate from a young woman in good health and CMV-seropositive.

This chain links TRBV2 with TRBJ2-1; D call uncertain. The CDR3 totals 13 residues. In germline, CDR1 is SNHLY, CDR2 FYNNEI. Trimming cost V 5 bases and J 8 bases, with 13 bases left between them. CDR3 residues: CASSSGSSYEQFF. The CDR3 coding sequence is TGTGCCAGCAGTTCCGGGTCTTCCTATGAGCAGTTCTTC.

The chain uses TRBV28 and TRBJ2-1; D unresolved. Per germline, CDR1 MDHEN and CDR2 SYDVKM. V gave up 2 bases and J gave up 0 bases, with 8 bases separating them. This CDR3 is built from 15 residues. CDR3 amino acids: CASSLSVYSYNEQFF. CDR3 sequence (DNA): TGTGCCAGCAGTTTAAGCGTTTACTCCTACAATGAGCAGTTCTTC.

The CDR3, as DNA: TGTGCCAGCAGCCGGGACTTGAACACCGGGGAGCTGTTTTTT. This sequence encodes CASSRDLNTGELFF. V usage is TRBV5-4 and J usage is TRBJ2-2, with D tentatively TRBD2 (6 bases). The CDR3 runs to 14 residues. Trimming cost V 4 bases and J 1 base, with 8 bases left between them. CDR1 is SGHNT, CDR2 YYREEE, per germline (reference sequence).

This chain connects TRBV5-1 to TRBJ1-6; 10 bases line up with TRBD1. Germline-derived CDR1 and CDR2 are SGHRS and YFSETQ. Trimming cost V 0 bases and J 9 bases; bases outside gene matches: 3. The CDR3 totals 15 residues. The CDR3 reads CASSLGTGGTSPLHF. The CDR3 bases are TGCGCCAGCAGCTTGGGGACAGGGGGAACTTCACCCCTCCACTTT.

This clone was seen a few times. The chain uses TRBV4-1 and TRBJ2-7, with 10 positions matching TRBD2. The CDR3 is made up of 17 amino acids. V was pared by 1 base and J by 2 bases, with 8 bases of the junction left unmatched. The germline V gene has CDR1 MGHRA and CDR2 YSYEKL. CDR3 sequence (DNA): TGCGCCAGCAGCCAAGCACCCACTAGCGGGAACGCCTACGAGCAGTACTTC. Its protein product is CASSQAPTSGNAYEQYF.

This clone was picked up a small number of times. The chain has TRBV2 and TRBJ1-4, with D perhaps matching TRBD1 (5 bases). Trimming removed 8 bases from V and 2 bases from J, with 12 bases in between. Germline values: CDR1 SNHLY, CDR2 FYNNEI. This CDR3 has 14 amino acids. The CDR3 region is CASLTDSTNEKLFF. DNA of the CDR3: TGTGCCAGCTTGACAGACAGTACTAATGAAAAACTGTTTTTT.

For this clone: The conserved closing phenylalanine or tryptophan is absent in this CDR3, likely reflecting a read error. The chain couples TRBV4-1 to TRBJ1-1; D is perhaps TRBD1 (5 bases). Trimming stripped 4 bases from V and 3 bases from J, with 15 bases between. CDR1 MGHRA and CDR2 YSYEKL come from the germline V gene. The CDR3 extends over 15 amino acids. The CDR3 spells CASSPGGGRDTEAFV. The CDR3 DNA reads as TGCGCCAGCAGCCCGGGCGGGGGAAGGGACACTGAAGCTTTCGTT.

J is TRBJ1-2 and V is TRBV2; D not resolved. The CDR3 runs 13 residues. The V and J ends lost 3 bases and 6 bases respectively, with 11 bases between them. The germline gives CDR1 SNHLY, CDR2 FYNNEI. The CDR3 sequence is CASSEHSANGYTF. The CDR3 coding sequence is TGTGCCAGCAGTGAGCACAGTGCGAATGGCTACACCTTC.

The chain joins TRBV2 to TRBJ2-7; 9 nucleotides line up with TRBD1. This CDR3 spans 14 amino acids. V was pared by 8 bases and J by 7 bases, with 12 bases of the junction left unmatched. The germline V gene encodes CDR1 SNHLY and CDR2 FYNNEI. CDR3 nucleotide sequence: TGTGCCAGCGCCCGGGACAGGGATATTTCAGAGCAGTACTTC. It yields the protein CASARDRDISEQYF.

The V call is TRBV30, the J call TRBJ1-2; D ambiguous. Trimming took off 2 bases at V and 2 bases at J, with 6 bases between the two ends. Germline V gives CDR1 GTSNPN, CDR2 SVGIG (reference sequence). The CDR3 extends over 12 amino acids. This CDR3 is CAWSPVNYGYTF. DNA of the CDR3: TGTGCCTGGAGTCCGGTCAACTATGGCTACACCTTC.

This clone was seen more than once but under ten times. The chain couples TRBV4-2 to TRBJ2-4; 10 nucleotides align to TRBD2. The germline V gene has CDR1 LGHNA and CDR2 YNFKEQ. The CDR3 contains 20 residues. V shed 0 bases and J 5 bases; nucleotides not matched to a gene: 16. CDR3 in amino acids: CASSQDRASGRRGEENIQYF. DNA of the CDR3: TGTGCCAGCAGCCAAGATAGGGCTAGCGGGAGAAGGGGAGAGGAAAACATTCAGTACTTC.

The chain recombines TRBV9 with TRBJ2-1; 8 bases align to TRBD2. The germline V gene has CDR1 SGDLS and CDR2 YYNGEE. Trimming cost V 5 bases and J 0 bases; bases outside gene matches: 4. The CDR3 sequence is 15 residues long. The chain's CDR3 is CASSAAGVSYNEQFF. The CDR3 coding sequence is TGTGCCAGCAGTGCAGCGGGAGTCTCCTACAATGAGCAGTTCTTC.

V gene TRBV2 combines with J gene TRBJ2-1; 8 bases fit TRBD2. Looked up from germline, CDR1 is SNHLY and CDR2 is FYNNEI. The CDR3 has 15 residues. Unmatched junction bases numbered 11, after V lost 6 bases and J lost 7 bases. CDR3 loop: CASSDSLLAANEQFF. The CDR3 DNA reads TGTGCCAGCAGCGACTCTCTACTAGCGGCAAATGAGCAGTTCTTC.

V and J are TRBV5-6 and TRBJ2-7; 10 bases agree with TRBD2. Per the germline V gene, CDR1 is SGHDT and CDR2 is YYEEEE. This CDR3 is 15 amino acids long. V gave up 1 base and J gave up 3 bases; unmatched junction bases: 4. The CDR3 loop is CASSLQTSGHYEQYF. As DNA, the CDR3 is TGTGCCAGCAGCTTGCAGACTAGCGGGCACTACGAGCAGTACTTC.

This clone came up a few times. V and J are TRBV28 and TRBJ1-3; the D is unclear. From germline, CDR1 is MDHEN and CDR2 SYDVKM. The CDR3 extends over 14 amino acids. The ends were cut back, 1 base at V and 2 bases at J, with 6 bases in the middle. CDR3 sequence reads: CASSLSVTGNTIYF. The CDR3 nucleotides are TGTGCCAGCAGTTTATCAGTAACTGGAAACACCATATATTTT. Full variable domain (rest looked up from reference TRBV28 and TRBJ1-3): DVKVTQSSRYLVKRTGEKVFLECVQDMDHENMFWYRQDPGLGLRLIYFSYDVKMKEKGDIPEGYSVSREKKERFSLILESASTNQTSMYLCASSLSVTGNTIYFGEGSWLTVV.

The gene calls are TRBV27 and TRBJ2-1, with D perhaps TRBD2 (5 bases). V lost 8 bases, J lost 3 bases, and 8 bases lay in between. CDR3 length: 12 residues. The germline V gene encodes CDR1 MNHEY and CDR2 SMNVEV (reference sequence). The CDR3 sequence: CASGLYYNEQFF. CDR3 nucleotides: TGTGCCAGCGGACTTTACTACAATGAGCAGTTCTTC.

CDR3 DNA sequence: TGCGCCAGCAGCTTGCAGGGTGCTAATGAAAAACTGTTTTTT. This sequence encodes CASSLQGANEKLFF. This chain joins TRBV5-1 and TRBJ1-4, with D possibly being TRBD1 (5 bases). Germline CDR1 and CDR2: SGHRS and YFSETQ. CDR3 length equals 14 residues. V was pared by 1 base and J by 3 bases, with 7 bases between.

The J gene is TRBJ2-1, the V gene TRBV10-3; 9 bases agree with TRBD2. CDR3 length: 15 amino acids. V lost 4 bases to trimming and J lost 5 bases; unmatched junction nucleotides: 6. Germline V gene sequence: CDR1 ENHRY, CDR2 SYGVKD. Written as DNA, the CDR3 is TGTGCCATCAGTGTGAGACTAGCGGAGCACAATGAGCAGTTCTTC. It codes for CAISVRLAEHNEQFF.